This entry lists 20 T cell receptor beta chains sequenced from one sample in a study of T-cell reconstitution after alpha-beta-depleted transplantation in children. TCRbeta library construction was performed incorporating unique molecular identifiers. TCRdb processed the PCR reads anew with MiXCR; each CDR3 protein has one entry. The table lists approximately 83,000 distinct CDR3 sequences, more than 7% of them singletons. The input for sequencing was PBMCs from the stem cell graft donor, taken from the stem cell graft. These receptors originate from a human donor who donated a stem cell graft to a child with congenital amegakaryocytic thrombocytopenia.

In its sample, this clonotype was seen many times. V gene TRBV20-1 combines with J gene TRBJ1-1, with D perhaps matching TRBD1 (5 bases). The germline CDR1 and CDR2 sequences are DFQATT and SNEGSKA (reference sequence). Trimming pared 1 base from V and 0 bases from J, leaving 12 bases between. The CDR3 loop spans 15 amino acids. The CDR3 region is CSARVQGPMNTEAFF. CDR3 nucleotides: TGCAGTGCTAGAGTGCAGGGACCTATGAACACTGAAGCTTTCTTT.

This clonotype was seen at least ten times. The V gene is TRBV5-1, the J gene TRBJ2-1, with D perhaps assigned TRBD1 or TRBD2 (6 bases each). The CDR3 length is 15 residues. Germline loops: CDR1 SGHRS, CDR2 YFSETQ. Trimming left V 2 bases short and J 10 bases short, with 19 bases between. CDR3 sequence (DNA): TGCGCCAGCAGCTTAGGGGGAGGACAATTTTTCGAGCAGTTCTTC. It encodes CASSLGGGQFFEQFF.

There are many counts of this clonotype. The rearrangement joins TRBV5-1 to TRBJ2-3, with D hard to call. CDR1 SGHRS and CDR2 YFSETQ come from the germline V gene. V was clipped by 6 bases and J by 2 bases, with 16 bases between them. The CDR3 spans 15 residues. The CDR3 DNA follows: TGCGCCAGCAAAACCAGCATGGTTCTCACAGATACGCAGTATTTT. Its translation is CASKTSMVLTDTQYF.

This clonotype was detected ten times or more. The chain joins TRBV30 to TRBJ2-7; D may be TRBD1 (6 bases). Germline CDR1 is GTSNPN and CDR2 is SVGIG (reference sequence). CDR3 length equals 14 residues. CDR3 region: CAWGPGTFSYEQYF. The CDR3 region has the DNA TGTGCTTGGGGGCCTGGGACCTTCTCCTACGAGCAGTACTTC.

Many counts were recorded for this clonotype. The chain links TRBV9 to TRBJ1-3; D not certain. The CDR3 length is 15 residues. CDR1 is SGDLS and CDR2 is YYNGEE in the germline V gene. The germline V and J ends were trimmed by 2 bases and 0 bases, with 9 bases remaining between them. The CDR3 region is CASSVGQASGNTIYF. CDR3 sequence (DNA): TGTGCCAGCAGCGTTGGGCAGGCCTCTGGAAACACCATATATTTT.

This clonotype was detected a few times. The chain joins TRBV2 to TRBJ2-6, with a possible D match to TRBD1 (5 bases). The CDR3 consists of 13 residues. V was pared by 4 bases and J by 4 bases, with 5 bases between. Germline V lookup: CDR1 SNHLY, CDR2 FYNNEI. The CDR3 region is CASSGQGANVLTF. Here the CDR3 DNA reads TGTGCCAGCAGTGGACAGGGGGCCAACGTCCTGACTTTC.

This clonotype was counted ten times or more. J is TRBJ2-3 and V is TRBV5-1; TRBD1 or TRBD2 may be the D gene (5 bases each). The V gene lost 4 bases and the J gene lost 2 bases, with 14 bases spanning the gap. Germline loops: CDR1 SGHRS, CDR2 YFSETQ. There are 15 residues in the CDR3. CDR3 sequence: CASSVIQGDTDTQYF. The CDR3 nucleotides are TGCGCCAGCAGCGTCATCCAGGGAGACACAGATACGCAGTATTTT.

This clonotype was seen many times. CDR3 DNA: TGTGCCAGCAGCCAAGAGCAGGTTCGGGTCGAAGAGACCCAGTACTTC. Protein product: CASSQEQVRVEETQYF. The rearrangement uses TRBV14 and TRBJ2-5; D is unresolved. Germline V lookup: CDR1 SGHDN, CDR2 FVKESK. The CDR3 loop spans 16 amino acids. With 0 bases removed from V and 3 bases from J, the gap between germline ends came to 14 bases.

This clonotype occurred many times. V usage is TRBV7-9 and J usage is TRBJ2-7; tentatively, D is TRBD1 or TRBD2 (5 bases each). This CDR3 contains 13 residues. The germline V and J ends were trimmed by 3 bases and 4 bases, with 10 bases remaining between them. Germline CDR1 SEHNR, CDR2 FQNEAQ (reference sequence). The CDR3 DNA sequence: TGTGCCAGCAGCTTTGCCGAGGGGTACGAGCAGTACTTC. This gives the protein CASSFAEGYEQYF.

This clonotype appeared many times. The CDR3 sequence is CASSLQGVSTDTQYF. In DNA, the CDR3 is TGCGCCAGCAGCTTACAGGGGGTTAGCACAGATACGCAGTATTTT. The rearrangement joins TRBV5-1 to TRBJ2-3, with 8 bases that match TRBD1. Germline V gene data show CDR1 as SGHRS and CDR2 as YFSETQ. The ends lost 2 bases at V and 0 bases at J; junction bases unmatched: 2. The CDR3 runs to 15 residues.

A few counts support this clonotype. The chain employs TRBV28 and TRBJ2-5; no definite D call. Trimming cost V 4 bases and J 1 base, with 13 bases left between them. Per germline, CDR1 MDHEN and CDR2 SYDVKM. CDR3 length equals 15 residues. This CDR3 is CASSSWATGQETQYF. The CDR3 DNA reads as TGTGCCAGCAGTTCATGGGCTACGGGCCAAGAGACCCAGTACTTC.

In its sample, this clonotype was seen many times. The V and J genes are TRBV12-3 or TRBV12-4 and TRBJ1-3; 7 bases are a match to TRBD1. V dropped 6 bases and J dropped 5; count of bases not matched to a gene: 7. The CDR3 covers 14 residues. The CDR3 loop is CASRRQGQRNTIYF. As DNA, the CDR3 is TGTGCCAGCAGGCGACAGGGACAGAGAAACACCATATATTTT.

In its sample, this clonotype was seen many times. The V and J genes are TRBV2 and TRBJ1-6; possible D gene TRBD1, 5 bases. The CDR3 extends over 15 amino acids. Trimming removed 3 bases at V and 7 bases at J, with 13 bases between. The germline CDR1 and CDR2 sequences are SNHLY and FYNNEI. CDR3 region: CASSEGRTLNSPLHF. The CDR3 region has the DNA TGTGCCAGCAGTGAGGGACGGACTCTCAATTCACCCCTCCACTTT.

This clonotype was picked up many times. V is TRBV6-5 and J is TRBJ2-7, with 13 bases lining up with TRBD2. The ends lost 6 bases at V and 3 bases at J; junction bases unmatched: 5. The length of the CDR3 is 15 residues. Per germline, CDR1 MNHEY and CDR2 SVGAGI. In DNA, the CDR3 is TGTGCCAGCAGAGCCGGACTAGCGGGAGACTACGAGCAGTACTTC. As protein: CASRAGLAGDYEQYF.

This clonotype was seen ten or more times. The chain has TRBV5-1 and TRBJ2-7; 7 bases are shared with TRBD2. Germline V gene sequence: CDR1 SGHRS, CDR2 YFSETQ. The CDR3 spans 16 residues. The trim removed 4 bases at V and 0 bases at J, leaving 10 bases unmatched. In DNA form, the CDR3 reads TGCGCCAGCAGCCACCGGGGAGGGCTCGGCTCCTACGAGCAGTACTTC. It specifies CASSHRGGLGSYEQYF.

This clonotype showed up many times. The chain combines TRBV27 with TRBJ2-3; 7 bases are a match to TRBD1. There are 16 residues in the CDR3. The germline gives CDR1 MNHEY, CDR2 SMNVEV (reference sequence). The trim removed 7 bases at V and 4 bases at J, leaving 14 bases unmatched. The CDR3 DNA is TGTGCCAGCACCCTATGGGGCAGGGGGAATTCAGATACGCAGTATTTT. It translates to CASTLWGRGNSDTQYF.

At least ten counts were recorded for this clonotype. The V gene is TRBV20-1, the J gene TRBJ1-6; D perhaps matches TRBD1 (5 bases). From germline, CDR1 is DFQATT and CDR2 SNEGSKA (reference sequence). The CDR3 is 16 residues long. Trimming took 3 bases from V and 3 from J, leaving 15 bases between them. The CDR3 region is CSARDTGLIYNSPLHF. In nucleotides, the CDR3 is TGCAGTGCTAGGGACACAGGTCTTATCTATAATTCACCCCTCCACTTT.

The CDR3 coding sequence is TGCGCCAGCAGCTTGCGCGCCGGGACAGGAACCTACGAGCAGTACTTC. It codes for CASSLRAGTGTYEQYF. The chain is built from TRBV5-1 and TRBJ2-7, with TRBD1 matching over 8 bases. CDR3 length: 16 residues. V lost 1 base and J lost 2; bases outside the gene matches: 8. Germline V CDR1 and CDR2: SGHRS, YFSETQ.

The chain combines TRBV29-1 with TRBJ1-2, with TRBD1 matching over 11 bases. The V gene end was trimmed by 6 bases and the J gene end by 5 bases; junction bases not matched to a gene: 20. The CDR3 loop spans 18 amino acids. The germline V gene encodes CDR1 SQVTM and CDR2 ANQGSEA. The DNA of the CDR3 is TGCAGCGTCCCCTCGCTGGGACAGGGGGAATCGTCGAGGTATGGCTACACCTTC. It specifies CSVPSLGQGESSRYGYTF. The full variable domain, rest sourced from reference TRBV29-1 and TRBJ1-2, is SAVISQKPSRDICQRGTSLTIQCQVDSQVTMMFWYRQQPGQSLTLIATANQGSEATYESGFVIDKFPISRPNLTFSTLTVSNMSPEDSSIYLCSVPSLGQGESSRYGYTFGSGTRLTVV.

This clonotype was seen many times. This chain connects TRBV18 to TRBJ2-7; TRBD2 might be the D (6 bases). Germline V lookup: CDR1 KGHSH, CDR2 LQKENI. The ends were cut back, 3 bases at V and 6 bases at J, with 15 bases in the middle. The CDR3 is 14 residues long. CDR3 protein: CASSPAGSGGEQYF. Written as DNA, the CDR3 is TGTGCCAGCTCACCTGCGGGGTCTGGGGGCGAGCAGTACTTC.